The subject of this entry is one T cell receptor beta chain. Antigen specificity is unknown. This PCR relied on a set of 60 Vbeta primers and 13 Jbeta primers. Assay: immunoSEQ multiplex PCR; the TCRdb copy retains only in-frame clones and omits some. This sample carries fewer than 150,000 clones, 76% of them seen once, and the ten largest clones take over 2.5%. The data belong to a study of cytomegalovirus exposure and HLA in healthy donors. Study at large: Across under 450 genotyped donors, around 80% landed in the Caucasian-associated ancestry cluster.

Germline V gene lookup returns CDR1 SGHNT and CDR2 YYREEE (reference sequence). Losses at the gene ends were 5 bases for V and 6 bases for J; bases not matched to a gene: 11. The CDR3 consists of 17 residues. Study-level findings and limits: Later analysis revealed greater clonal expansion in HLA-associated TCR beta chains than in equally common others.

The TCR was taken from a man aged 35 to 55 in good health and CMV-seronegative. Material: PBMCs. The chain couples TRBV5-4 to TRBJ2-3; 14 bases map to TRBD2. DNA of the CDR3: TGTGCCAGCAGTCAGGACAGCCGGACTAGCGGGAGGGATACGCAGTATTTT. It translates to CASSQDSRTSGRDTQYF. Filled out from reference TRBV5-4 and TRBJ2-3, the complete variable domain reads ETGVTQSPTHLIKTRGQQVTLRCSSQSGHNTVSWYQQALGQGPQFIFQYYREEENGRGNFPPRFSGLQFPNYSSELNVNALELDDSALYLCASSQDSRTSGRDTQYFGPGTRLTVL.